The entry below gives a single T cell receptor beta chain sequence along with its context. Authors' analysis steps: Reference gene primer amplification gave nucleated cell count estimates. The table came from immunoSEQ multiplex PCR; TCRdb's copy has only in-frame clones and leaves some out. V and J calls and clone size are those listed in that table; D and trimming were worked out from the DNA. This repertoire shows around 480,000 clones, 87% found once; its top ten account for about 0.7%. This study enrolled people aged 18 to 89 from approximately 25 US geographic areas. Self-reported history from a screening survey and questionnaire set each donor's cohort. This record comes from a study of blood T cell repertoires in COVID-19. Background on the study: PBMCs, B-cell-depleted T cells, or T cells provided the cDNA or gDNA that made up the material.

V shed 5 bases and J shed 0 bases, with 8 bases lying between them. Germline assignment: CDR1 MNHEY and CDR2 SVGAGI. The CDR3 runs 14 residues. The sequenced sample was PBMCs or T cells enriched from blood (not recorded which). The rearrangement uses TRBV6-5 and TRBJ1-5; no reliable D call. The TCR was taken from a woman between 18 and 29 years old who had recovered from COVID-19. The CDR3 nucleotides are TGTGCCAGCAGTCAGACTAATAGCAATCAGCCCCAGCATTTT. This sequence encodes CASSQTNSNQPQHF.